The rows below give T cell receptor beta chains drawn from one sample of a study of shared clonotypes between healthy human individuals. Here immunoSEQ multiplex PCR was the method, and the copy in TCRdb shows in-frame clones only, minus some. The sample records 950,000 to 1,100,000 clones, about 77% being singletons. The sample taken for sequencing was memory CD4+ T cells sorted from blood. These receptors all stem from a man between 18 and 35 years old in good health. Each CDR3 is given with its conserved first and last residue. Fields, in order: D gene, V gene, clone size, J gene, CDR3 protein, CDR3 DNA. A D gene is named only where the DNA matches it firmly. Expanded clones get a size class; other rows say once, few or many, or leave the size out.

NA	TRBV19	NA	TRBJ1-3	CASSPTTGGAGNTIYF	TGTGCCAGTAGCCCCACAACTGGGGGGGCTGGAAACACCATATATTTT
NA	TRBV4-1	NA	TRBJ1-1	CASSHEELRQRDEAFF	TGCGCCAGCAGCCATGAAGAATTGAGACAGAGGGATGAAGCTTTCTTT
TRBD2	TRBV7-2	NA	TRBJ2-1	CASRGKEAGVSYNEQFF	TGTGCCAGCAGAGGGAAGGAGGCGGGGGTCTCCTACAATGAGCAGTTCTTC
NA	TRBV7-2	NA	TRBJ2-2	CASSLAGQYTGELFF	TGTGCCAGCAGCTTAGCGGGCCAGTACACCGGGGAGCTGTTTTTT
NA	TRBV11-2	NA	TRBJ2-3	CASSLGEGALANTQYF	TGTGCCAGCAGCTTAGGGGAGGGGGCCTTGGCCAATACGCAGTATTTT
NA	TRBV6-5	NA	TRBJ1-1	CASSLPGLINTEAFF	TGTGCCAGCAGTCTTCCGGGACTGATAAACACTGAAGCTTTCTTT
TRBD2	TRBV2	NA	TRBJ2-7	CASSWASGSPAEQYF	TGTGCCAGCAGTTGGGCTAGCGGGAGTCCAGCCGAGCAGTACTTC
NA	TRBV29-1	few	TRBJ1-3	CSVEDLGSSGNTIYF	TGCAGCGTTGAAGATCTGGGGAGCTCTGGAAACACCATATATTTT
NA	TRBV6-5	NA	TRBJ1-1	CASSYDGNEAFF	TGTGCCAGCAGTTACGATGGAAATGAAGCTTTCTTT
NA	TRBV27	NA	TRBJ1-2	CASRPTGSGGYTF	TGTGCCAGCAGACCAACAGGGAGTGGAGGCTACACCTTC
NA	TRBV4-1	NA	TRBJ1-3	CASSQDPQGSYGNTIYF	TGCGCCAGCAGCCAAGATCCCCAGGGATCTTATGGAAACACCATATATTTT
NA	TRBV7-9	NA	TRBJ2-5	CASSTNQETQYF	TGTGCCAGCTCGACTAACCAAGAGACCCAGTACTTC
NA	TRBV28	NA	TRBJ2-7	CASSSPGTLAIYEQYF	TGTGCCAGCAGTTCGCCGGGTACCTTGGCCATCTACGAGCAGTACTTC
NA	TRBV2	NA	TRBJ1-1	CASSEEGHLNTEAFF	TGTGCCAGCAGTGAGGAAGGTCACTTGAACACTGAAGCTTTCTTT
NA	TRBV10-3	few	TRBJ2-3	CAISESNRGVDNTQYF	TGTGCCATCAGTGAGTCGAATAGGGGGGTTGATAATACGCAGTATTTT
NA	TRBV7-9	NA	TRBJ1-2	CASSLGTFSNYGYTF	TGTGCCAGCAGCTTAGGTACATTTTCGAACTATGGCTACACCTTC
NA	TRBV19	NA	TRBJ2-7	CASSPQAGTISYEQYF	TGTGCCAGTAGTCCTCAGGCAGGGACGATTAGCTACGAGCAGTACTTC
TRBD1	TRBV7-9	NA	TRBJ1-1	CASSRGQGSEAFF	TGTGCCAGCAGCAGGGGACAGGGGTCTGAAGCTTTCTTT
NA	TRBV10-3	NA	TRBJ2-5	CATQGGTETQYF	TGTGCCACCCAAGGGGGGACAGAGACCCAGTACTTC
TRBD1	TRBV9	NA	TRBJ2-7	CASSPQGQFYEQYF	TGTGCCAGCAGCCCACAGGGACAGTTCTACGAGCAGTACTTC
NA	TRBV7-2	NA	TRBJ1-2	CASSLVGSVGYGYTF	TGTGCCAGCAGCTTAGTGGGGAGCGTCGGCTATGGCTACACCTTC
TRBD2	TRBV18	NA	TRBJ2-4	CASSLLPGRLAKNIQYF	TGTGCCAGCTCACTCCTTCCCGGGAGGCTAGCCAAAAACATTCAGTACTTC
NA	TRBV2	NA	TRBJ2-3	CASKTRRTDTQYF	TGTGCCAGCAAGACTAGGCGCACAGATACGCAGTATTTT
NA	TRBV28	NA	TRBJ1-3	CASSEQFSGNTIYF	TGTGCCAGCAGTGAACAGTTCTCTGGAAACACCATATATTTT
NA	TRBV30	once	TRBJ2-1	CAWSVRGQGEQFF	TGTGCCTGGAGTGTAAGGGGTCAGGGTGAGCAGTTCTTC
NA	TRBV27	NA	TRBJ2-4	CASSTRGPGEVQYF	TGTGCCAGCAGTACTAGGGGACCCGGGGAGGTTCAGTACTTC
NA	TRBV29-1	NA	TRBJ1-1	CSVALNQGMNTEAFF	TGCAGCGTCGCCTTAAATCAGGGGATGAACACTGAAGCTTTCTTT
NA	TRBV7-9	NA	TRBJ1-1	CASSPRVTEAFF	TGTGCCAGCAGCCCCAGGGTCACTGAAGCTTTCTTT
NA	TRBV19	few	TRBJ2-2	CASSARRNTGELFF	TGTGCCAGTAGTGCCAGGCGAAACACCGGGGAGCTGTTTTTT
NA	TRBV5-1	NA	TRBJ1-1	CASSLVSQGTEAFF	TGCGCCAGCAGCTTGGTCTCTCAGGGCACTGAAGCTTTCTTT
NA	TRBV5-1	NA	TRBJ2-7	CASSKDYRGHEQYF	TGCGCCAGCAGTAAGGACTACAGGGGACACGAGCAGTACTTC
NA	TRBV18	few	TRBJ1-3	CASSPRSSSGNTIYF	TGTGCCAGCTCACCACGCAGCTCCTCTGGAAACACCATATATTTT
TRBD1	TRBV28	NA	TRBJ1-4	CASSLRDRVGEKLFF	TGTGCCAGCAGTTTAAGGGACAGGGTCGGTGAAAAACTGTTTTTT
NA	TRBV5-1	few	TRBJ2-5	CASFVRSGVTQETQYF	TGCGCCAGTTTTGTGCGGAGCGGAGTTACTCAAGAGACCCAGTACTTC
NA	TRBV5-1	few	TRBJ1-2	CASSLGDVGGYTF	TGCGCCAGCAGCCTAGGGGATGTTGGGGGCTACACCTTC
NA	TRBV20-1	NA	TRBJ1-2	CSAPGDGYTF	TGCAGTGCTCCCGGGGATGGCTACACCTTC
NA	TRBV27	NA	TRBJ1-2	CASSLRGSFYGYTF	TGTGCCAGCAGCCTTCGGGGCAGCTTCTATGGCTACACCTTC
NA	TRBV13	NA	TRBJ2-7	CASSSPSYEQYF	TGTGCCAGCAGCTCCCCCTCCTACGAGCAGTACTTC
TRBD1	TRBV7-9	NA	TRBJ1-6	CASSPGGTGNNSPLHF	TGTGCCAGCAGCCCCGGGGGGACAGGGAATAATTCACCCCTCCACTTT
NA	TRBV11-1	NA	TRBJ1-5	CASSLPFERKNFSNQPQHF	TGTGCCAGCAGCTTACCTTTTGAGAGGAAGAACTTTAGCAATCAGCCCCAGCATTTT
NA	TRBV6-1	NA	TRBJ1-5	CASSEAVTGFRPQHF	TGTGCCAGCAGTGAAGCAGTGACAGGCTTTCGGCCCCAGCATTTT
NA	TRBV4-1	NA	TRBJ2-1	CASSQGVWANEQFF	TGCGCCAGCAGCCAGGGGGTATGGGCAAATGAGCAGTTCTTC
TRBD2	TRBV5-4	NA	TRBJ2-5	CASSPTTPGGETQYF	TGTGCCAGCAGCCCTACGACCCCGGGGGGAGAGACCCAGTACTTC
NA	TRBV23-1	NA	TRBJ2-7	CASSHSGTF	TGCGCCAGCAGTCATTCGGGGACCTTC
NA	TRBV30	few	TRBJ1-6	CAWSVWSFGQTSSYNSPLHF	TGTGCCTGGAGTGTATGGAGTTTTGGGCAGACGAGCTCCTATAATTCACCCCTCCACTTT